The 25 T cell receptor beta chains below all came from one sample that was sequenced in a study of T cell repertoires in cytomegalovirus infection. TCRdb itself ran the reads through MiXCR, one entry per CDR3 protein. The sample lists 700,000 to 900,000 distinct CDR3 sequences, about 29% occurring once. These receptors lack a known antigen. The starting material was cultured CD8+ T cells from PBMCs, obtained from culture after CMV antigen stimulation. All receptors come from a human donor in good health (CMV status not recorded). Some clones in this sample may be carry-over from other donors' samples.

This clonotype was counted a few times. V is TRBV2 and J is TRBJ2-5; D remains unclear. V lost 1 base, J lost 4 bases, and 10 bases lay in between. Per germline, CDR1 SNHLY and CDR2 FYNNEI. The CDR3 runs 14 residues. The CDR3 spells CASSEVGMRETQYF. In DNA, the CDR3 is TGTGCCAGCAGTGAAGTGGGGATGCGAGAGACCCAGTACTTC. Full variable domain (outside the CDR3, taken from reference TRBV2 and TRBJ2-5): EPEVTQTPSHQVTQMGQEVILRCVPISNHLYFYWYRQILGQKVEFLVSFYNNEISEKSEIFDDQFSVERPDGSNFTLKIRSTKLEDSAMYFCASSEVGMRETQYFGPGTRLLVL.

The J gene is TRBJ2-3, the V gene TRBV11-2; maybe TRBD2 (6 bases). From germline, CDR1 is SGHAT and CDR2 FQNNGV. Trimming cost V 3 bases and J 5 bases, with 15 bases left between them. The CDR3 loop spans 15 amino acids. This chain's CDR3 is CASSFTSLRGDTQYF. The DNA for the CDR3 is TGTGCCAGCAGCTTCACTAGCTTGAGGGGAGATACGCAGTATTTT.

The CDR3 DNA is TGTGCCACCAGCACCTTGCTAGCGGGGGGGGCGACCCAGTACTTC. It is translated as CATSTLLAGGATQYF. The chain couples TRBV15 to TRBJ2-5, with 12 bases lining up with TRBD2. The CDR3 runs 15 residues. Trimming removed 4 bases from V and 7 bases from J; junction bases left unmatched: 7. Germline V gene lookup returns CDR1 LNHNV and CDR2 YYDKDF (reference sequence).

There are a few counts of this clonotype. The chain joins TRBV6-6 to TRBJ1-6; D may be TRBD1 (5 bases). This CDR3 comprises 15 residues. Trimming left V 2 bases short and J 7 bases short, with 12 bases between. Per germline, CDR1 MNHNY and CDR2 SVGAGI (reference sequence). The DNA for the CDR3 is TGTGCCAGCAGTTACGGGACTGTTATAAATTCACCCCTCCACTTT. Amino acids: CASSYGTVINSPLHF.

The chain has TRBV12-3 or TRBV12-4 and TRBJ2-2, with 8 nucleotides matching TRBD1. The CDR3 length is 13 residues. The ends lost 7 bases at V and 7 bases at J; junction bases unmatched: 5. DNA of the CDR3: TGTGCCAGCATAGAAACAGGGGGCGGGGAGCTGTTTTTT. This codes for CASIETGGGELFF.

This clonotype has more than one count but fewer than ten. The chain carries TRBV10-3 and TRBJ2-2, with 11 bases lining up with TRBD2. In germline, CDR1 is ENHRY, CDR2 SYGVKD. The CDR3 consists of 14 residues. V shed 9 bases, J shed 6 bases, and the junction held 6 bases outside the gene matches. CDR3 protein: CAIQTSGVAGELFF. CDR3 nucleotide sequence: TGTGCCATACAGACTAGCGGGGTAGCCGGGGAGCTGTTTTTT.

This rearrangement joins TRBV6-1 to TRBJ1-2; TRBD1 matches 7 bases. V dropped 8 bases and J dropped 4; count of bases not matched to a gene: 4. Germline CDR1 and CDR2: MNHNS and SASEGT. The CDR3 extends over 12 amino acids. The CDR3 region is CASEQGVYGYTF. The CDR3 DNA follows: TGTGCCAGCGAGCAGGGGGTCTATGGCTACACCTTC.

This chain uses TRBV12-3 or TRBV12-4 with TRBJ2-3; 9 nucleotides align to TRBD2. The V segment lost 9 bases and the J segment 2 bases; nucleotides outside the gene matches: 6. The CDR3 runs 14 residues. CDR3 nucleotide sequence: TGTGCCAGTCGGGGACTAGCCCACACAGATACGCAGTATTTT. Its translation is CASRGLAHTDTQYF.

The sample holds a few counts of this clonotype. V gene TRBV28 combines with J gene TRBJ2-7; 8 bases map to TRBD1. CDR1 and CDR2 (germline): MDHEN, SYDVKM. The CDR3 sequence is 15 residues long. With 5 bases clipped from V and 2 bases from J, the junction kept 8 bases outside the gene matches. The CDR3 is CASSPTDRVPYEQYV. DNA of the CDR3: TGTGCCAGCAGTCCAACGGACAGGGTGCCCTACGAGCAGTACGTC.

This clonotype was observed at least ten times. The V call is TRBV7-2, the J call TRBJ2-4, with 13 bases aligning to TRBD2. Germline CDR1 SGHTA, CDR2 FQGNSA. The V and J ends lost 1 base and 6 bases, in that order; junction bases with no gene match: 3. This CDR3 contains 16 residues. This CDR3 reads CASSLGTSGGGNIQYF. DNA for the CDR3: TGTGCCAGCAGCTTAGGGACTAGCGGGGGTGGAAACATTCAGTACTTC.

Ten or more counts support this clonotype. This chain connects TRBV6-1 to TRBJ1-1; the D is unclear. Trimming removed 5 bases from V and 0 bases from J, with 16 bases in between. The CDR3 sequence is 16 residues long. Germline V lookup: CDR1 MNHNS, CDR2 SASEGT. The CDR3 region has the DNA TGTGCCAGCAGTCTGACGGCATACCCCATGAACACTGAAGCTTTCTTT. Translation gives CASSLTAYPMNTEAFF.

The J gene is TRBJ2-1, the V gene TRBV24-1, with D unresolved. Trimming shortened V by 7 bases and J by 3 bases, and 9 bases separated the two germline ends. CDR3 length: 13 amino acids. CDR1 is KGHDR, CDR2 SFDVKD, per germline. The CDR3 nucleotides are TGTGCCACCAGCGCGTGGGGCTACAATGAGCAGTTCTTC. Its protein is CATSAWGYNEQFF.

The chain has TRBV4-2 and TRBJ2-7; either TRBD1 or TRBD2 may supply D (6 bases each). Trimming removed 4 bases from V and 7 bases from J, with 11 bases in between. The CDR3 totals 12 residues. Germline V gene sequence: CDR1 LGHNA, CDR2 YNFKEQ. CDR3: CASSPWGAEQYF. The CDR3 DNA reads as TGTGCCAGCAGCCCCTGGGGGGCAGAGCAGTACTTC.

The chain recombines TRBV5-6 with TRBJ2-3; 9 positions agree with TRBD1. Germline V CDR1 and CDR2: SGHDT, YYEEEE. The CDR3 loop spans 15 amino acids. V shed 4 bases and J 5 bases; nucleotides not matched to a gene: 8. DNA for the CDR3: TGTGCCAGCAGCCAGTCCCGGGACAGGGAAGATACGCAGTATTTT. Translated: CASSQSRDREDTQYF.

This clonotype has ten or more counts. The chain recombines TRBV7-9 with TRBJ1-2, with D tentatively TRBD1 (6 bases). The ends were cut back, 1 base at V and 6 bases at J, with 6 bases in the middle. Per the germline V gene, CDR1 is SEHNR and CDR2 is FQNEAQ (reference sequence). The length of the CDR3 is 12 residues. The chain's CDR3 is CASSLGGHGYTF. The CDR3 region has the DNA TGTGCCAGCAGCTTAGGGGGGCATGGCTACACCTTC.

This clonotype was counted between two and nine times. The genes are TRBV27 and TRBJ2-7; 11 positions match TRBD2. V dropped 2 bases and J dropped 4; count of bases not matched to a gene: 7. This CDR3 has 16 residues. Germline CDR1 and CDR2: MNHEY and SMNVEV (reference sequence). Here the CDR3 DNA reads TGTGCCAGCAGTTTAAGATATAGCGGGGGGGCGTACGAGCAGTACTTC. Translated, it gives CASSLRYSGGAYEQYF.

The rearrangement uses TRBV4-1 and TRBJ2-7; unclear D gene. V was pared by 5 bases and J by 1 base, with 12 bases between. The CDR3 consists of 14 residues. Germline CDR1 and CDR2: MGHRA and YSYEKL. The CDR3 is CASSAAAHSYEQYV. CDR3 DNA: TGCGCCAGCAGCGCGGCGGCCCATTCCTACGAGCAGTACGTC.

CDR3 amino acids: CASSFANQNREQYV. DNA for the CDR3: TGTGCCAGCAGCTTCGCCAATCAGAACCGCGAGCAGTACGTC. The rearrangement uses TRBV7-9 and TRBJ2-7; D unresolved. Trimming cost V 3 bases and J 6 bases, with 15 bases left between them. CDR3 length: 14 residues. The germline V gene encodes CDR1 SEHNR and CDR2 FQNEAQ (reference sequence).

This clonotype was detected a few times. The chain links TRBV5-5 to TRBJ2-4; tentatively, D is TRBD1 or TRBD2 (6 bases each). With 1 base removed from V and 7 bases from J, the gap between germline ends came to 15 bases. Germline lookup yields CDR1 SGHKS and CDR2 YYEKEE (reference sequence). The CDR3 sequence is 15 residues long. The CDR3 bases are TGTGCCAGCAGCTTGTCGGGGGCTGATGAGAACATTCAGTACTTC. Translating gives CASSLSGADENIQYF.

V and J are TRBV9 and TRBJ2-3, with 12 bases matching TRBD2. Germline V gene lookup returns CDR1 SGDLS and CDR2 YYNGEE. Trimming removed 2 bases from V and 2 bases from J; junction bases left unmatched: 3. The CDR3 is 16 residues long. The CDR3 DNA reads TGTGCCAGCAGCGTTACTAGCGGGGGGCTCACAGATACGCAGTATTTT. This gives the protein CASSVTSGGLTDTQYF. Full variable domain (missing parts from reference TRBV9 and TRBJ2-3): DSGVTQTPKHLITATGQRVTLRCSPRSGDLSVYWYQQSLDQGLQFLIQYYNGEERAKGNILERFSAQQFPDLHSELNLSSLELGDSALYFCASSVTSGGLTDTQYFGPGTRLTVL.

Worth noting for this clonotype: An end of the junction does not agree with germline; a read error may underlie this. The rearrangement uses TRBV7-9 and TRBJ2-4; D may be TRBD2 (7 bases). The germline V gene encodes CDR1 SEHNR and CDR2 FQNEAQ (reference sequence). This CDR3 has 13 amino acids. CDR3 in DNA: TGTGCCAGCAGCTTAGGGGGGGGGGGCCCTTGGGACTTC. This encodes CASSLGGGGPWDF.

This clonotype has only a few counts. This chain links TRBV7-6 with TRBJ1-3, with a tentative D call TRBD1 (5 bases). The V end lost 5 bases, the J end lost 2 bases, and 13 bases lay between the germline ends. The CDR3 loop spans 15 amino acids. Looked up from germline, CDR1 is SGHVS and CDR2 is FNYEAQ. The CDR3 nucleotides read TGTGCCAGCAGCCGATCAGGGAGCGCTGGAAACACCATATATTTT. Translated: CASSRSGSAGNTIYF.

This clonotype was observed a few times. This sequence joins TRBV27 and TRBJ1-4; D is unresolved. CDR1 is MNHEY and CDR2 is SMNVEV in the germline V gene (reference sequence). The length of the CDR3 is 15 residues. Trimming removed 2 bases from V and 5 bases from J, with 12 bases in between. The CDR3 region is CASSLTSRTNEKLFF. CDR3 sequence (DNA): TGTGCCAGCAGTTTAACTTCCAGAACCAATGAAAAACTGTTTTTT.

The chain employs TRBV7-8 and TRBJ2-1; TRBD2 is a possible D gene (6 bases). With 3 bases removed from V and 8 bases from J, the gap between germline ends came to 14 bases. The CDR3 has 14 residues. From germline, CDR1 is SGHVS and CDR2 FQNEAQ. CDR3 coding DNA: TGTGCCAGCAGCTTCGGCGGGGTCGGCTATGAGCAGTTCTTC. Amino acid sequence: CASSFGGVGYEQFF.

This clonotype was counted a few times. The chain recombines TRBV4-1 with TRBJ2-7; D unclear. Germline CDR1 is MGHRA and CDR2 is YSYEKL. Trimming stripped 1 base from V and 5 bases from J, with 15 bases between. This CDR3 contains 15 residues. The CDR3, as DNA: TGCGCCAGCAGCCAAGGGCCCCGGTTGCCCCACGAGCAGTACTTC. Amino acid sequence: CASSQGPRLPHEQYF.